A selection of T cell receptor beta chains follows, all from one sample in a study of blood T cell repertoires in COVID-19. The assay was immunoSEQ multiplex PCR, and TCRdb's table has in-frame clones only and misses some. The sample has some 230,000 clones; approximately 78% are singletons. The sequenced sample was peripheral blood. The receptors were gathered from an elderly woman with COVID-19, enrolled during active disease. CDR3s include the opening cysteine and the closing phenylalanine or tryptophan. A D gene is named only where the DNA matches it firmly. Rows may omit the clone size; those that give it use once, few, many or a size class.

TGCGCCAGCAGCTTGGGCCAGGGACTGTTTGGGGAGCTGTTTTTT,CASSLGQGLFGELFF,TRBJ2-2,TRBV5-1,.,.
TGTGCCAGCAGTTTGGGTCGCCAGGTCTTC,CASSLGRQVF,TRBJ2-1,TRBV12-3/TRBV12-4,.,.
TGTGCCAGCTCATCGGGACAGGGTCAAAACACTGAAGCTTTCTTT,CASSSGQGQNTEAFF,TRBJ1-1,TRBV18,.,TRBD1
TGTGCCAGCAGTCGCAGGGTGGACGAGCAGTACTTC,CASSRRVDEQYF,TRBJ2-7,TRBV6-6,once,.
TGTGCCAGCAGCTCGGACAGGGCCAATCAGCCCCAGCATTTT,CASSSDRANQPQHF,TRBJ1-5,TRBV7-9,.,TRBD1
TGTGCCAGTAGTCTCGACTCCCGGCATGGCTACACCTTC,CASSLDSRHGYTF,TRBJ1-2,TRBV19,.,.
TGTGCCATCAGTGAGTCGACTAGCGGGGGGGCCGGGGGTACGCAGTATTTT,CAISESTSGGAGGTQYF,TRBJ2-3,TRBV10-3,.,TRBD2
TGTGCCAGCAGTGCGAACAGGGGAAGCAATCAGCCCCAGCATTTT,CASSANRGSNQPQHF,TRBJ1-5,TRBV2,few,TRBD1
TGTGCCAGCAGCCGTACTAGGAGCTCGGGCTACGAGCAGTACTTC,CASSRTRSSGYEQYF,TRBJ2-7,TRBV7-2,.,.
TGTGCCAGCAGTTACGGCGGGGGGACCAACTACAATGAGCAGTTCTTC,CASSYGGGTNYNEQFF,TRBJ2-1,TRBV6-6,.,TRBD2
TGCGCCAGCAGCTTTACAGGGGGCGGTAATGGCTACACCTTC,CASSFTGGGNGYTF,TRBJ1-2,TRBV5-1,.,TRBD1
TGTGCCAGCAGCGGGCGGGAGCTCGCTAACACAGATACGCAGTATTTT,CASSGRELANTDTQYF,TRBJ2-3,TRBV9,few,TRBD2
TGTGCCAGCACCAACGCGGTAGCTAACTATGGCTACACCTTC,CASTNAVANYGYTF,TRBJ1-2,TRBV6-5,few,.
TGTGCCAGCAGCCAAGAAGTCTACTCACCCCTCCACTTT,CASSQEVYSPLHF,TRBJ1-6,TRBV4-2,.,.
TGTGCCAGCGCTTACAGGGGGAAAAGGAATGAGCAGTTCTTC,CASAYRGKRNEQFF,TRBJ2-1,TRBV6-4,.,TRBD1
TGTGCCAGCAGCTGGGTGGCCCGGGGGATTGAAAAACTGTTTTTT,CASSWVARGIEKLFF,TRBJ1-4,TRBV5-6,.,.
TGTGCCACCAAGACAGGGATACTGAACACTGAAGCTTTCTTT,CATKTGILNTEAFF,TRBJ1-1,TRBV6-5,.,TRBD1
TGCGCCAGCAGCTCCGCCGACAGGAACACTGAAGCTTTCTTT,CASSSADRNTEAFF,TRBJ1-1,TRBV5-1,.,.
TGTGCCTGGAGTGGGACAGGGGTAGCTTTCTTT,CAWSGTGVAFF,TRBJ1-1,TRBV30,.,TRBD1
TGTGCCAGCAGTAGGGGTGGGCTGAACACTGAAGCTTTCTTT,CASSRGGLNTEAFF,TRBJ1-1,TRBV11-3,.,.
TGTGCTAGTGGTGGGTCCGGGGGGTGGTCCTACGAGCAGTACTTC,CASGGSGGWSYEQYF,TRBJ2-7,TRBV12-5,.,TRBD2
TGTGCCGGGGATAGGGGCTATGGCTACACCTTC,CAGDRGYGYTF,TRBJ1-2,TRBV30,once,.
TGCGCCAGCAGGAACATTGGGCGAGATAATTCACCCCTCCACTTT,CASRNIGRDNSPLHF,TRBJ1-6,TRBV10-2,.,.
TGTGCCAGCAGTACCCGCCAAGCGGGAGTTGGAACAGATACGCAGTATTTT,CASSTRQAGVGTDTQYF,TRBJ2-3,TRBV28,.,TRBD2
TGTGCCAGCAGCCGACTAGCGGGGTATAGCACAGATACGCAGTATTTT,CASSRLAGYSTDTQYF,TRBJ2-3,TRBV5-6,.,TRBD2
TGTGCCAGCAGCTCGGGTCGACTCTCTGGAAACACCATATATTTT,CASSSGRLSGNTIYF,TRBJ1-3,TRBV6-2/TRBV6-3,few,.
TGTGCCAGCAGCCAAGGACTAGCTAAAGCGACCTACGAGCAGTACTTC,CASSQGLAKATYEQYF,TRBJ2-7,TRBV14,.,TRBD2
TGTGCCTGGAGTGTAGGCGGTGGGACTTCGGGGAGGAATGAGCAGTTCTTC,CAWSVGGGTSGRNEQFF,TRBJ2-1,TRBV30,few,.
TGCGCCAGCAGAAACACCGGGACAGGGAACACTGAAGCTTTCTTT,CASRNTGTGNTEAFF,TRBJ1-1,TRBV5-1,.,TRBD1
TGTGCCATCAGTCCCGGGGGGTCCTACGAGCAGTACTTC,CAISPGGSYEQYF,TRBJ2-7,TRBV10-3,.,TRBD2
TGTGCCAGCAGGGCACAGGGTGGAGGCGGGGAGCTGTTTTTT,CASRAQGGGGELFF,TRBJ2-2,TRBV6-4,few,.
TGTGCCAGTAGTATAATCAGACAGGGGCGACGGGAAAAACTGTTTTTT,CASSIIRQGRREKLFF,TRBJ1-4,TRBV19,.,TRBD1
TGTGCCAGTGGCGACAGACCGATGAACACTGAAGCTTTCTTT,CASGDRPMNTEAFF,TRBJ1-1,TRBV19,many,.
TGTGCCAGTAGGGAGCGGGGGGGCCTCGAAAACATTCAGTACTTC,CASRERGGLENIQYF,TRBJ2-4,TRBV19,.,TRBD2
TGTGCCAGCAGCCCAGGGACAGTTTACTCTGGAAACACCATATATTTT,CASSPGTVYSGNTIYF,TRBJ1-3,TRBV7-2,once,TRBD1
TGTGCCAGCTCCTTAGGGACAGGGGGCGATCGTGGCTACACCTTC,CASSLGTGGDRGYTF,TRBJ1-2,TRBV6-4,.,TRBD1
TGTGCCAGTAGTATAGGCGGGCGAAATCAGCCCCAGCATTTT,CASSIGGRNQPQHF,TRBJ1-5,TRBV19,few,.
TGTGCCACCGCGCACCCTAGCGGATCTAGCACAGATACGCAGTATTTT,CATAHPSGSSTDTQYF,TRBJ2-3,TRBV10-3,.,TRBD2
TGTGCCAGTAGTGGAAACAGGGGGCTCGAGCCTGGCTACACCTTC,CASSGNRGLEPGYTF,TRBJ1-2,TRBV19,.,TRBD1
TGTGCCAGTCAAGGGGGTTTCATGAACACTGAAGCTTTCTTT,CASQGGFMNTEAFF,TRBJ1-1,TRBV6-5,.,.
TGTGCCTGGACCCGGACAGACAACCTTAATGAAAAACTGTTTTTT,CAWTRTDNLNEKLFF,TRBJ1-4,TRBV30,.,.
TGTGCCATCAGTGATCGGGGAGGATCGACTGAAGCTTTCTTT,CAISDRGGSTEAFF,TRBJ1-1,TRBV10-3,.,.
TGTGCCAGCAGCTTAGACAGGGATGAGCAGTTCTTC,CASSLDRDEQFF,TRBJ2-1,TRBV11-2,once,.
TGTGCCACCGAACGGGACAGGGCGGATGAGCAGTTCTTC,CATERDRADEQFF,TRBJ2-1,TRBV24-1,.,TRBD1
TGTGCCAGCAGTCCCGGGACAGGCCACAATGAGCAGTTCTTC,CASSPGTGHNEQFF,TRBJ2-1,TRBV6-5,once,TRBD1
TGTGCCAGCTCACCACGGGGGACAGGGAGCGACAACACTGAAGCTTTCTTT,CASSPRGTGSDNTEAFF,TRBJ1-1,TRBV18,.,TRBD1
TGTGCCAGCAGCAGACTAGCTATGGGGACCCAGTACTTC,CASSRLAMGTQYF,TRBJ2-5,TRBV7-2,.,TRBD2
TGTGCCACCAGGAGGGTCGAGGAGGGGTTCTACGAGCAGTACTTC,CATRRVEEGFYEQYF,TRBJ2-7,TRBV15,.,.